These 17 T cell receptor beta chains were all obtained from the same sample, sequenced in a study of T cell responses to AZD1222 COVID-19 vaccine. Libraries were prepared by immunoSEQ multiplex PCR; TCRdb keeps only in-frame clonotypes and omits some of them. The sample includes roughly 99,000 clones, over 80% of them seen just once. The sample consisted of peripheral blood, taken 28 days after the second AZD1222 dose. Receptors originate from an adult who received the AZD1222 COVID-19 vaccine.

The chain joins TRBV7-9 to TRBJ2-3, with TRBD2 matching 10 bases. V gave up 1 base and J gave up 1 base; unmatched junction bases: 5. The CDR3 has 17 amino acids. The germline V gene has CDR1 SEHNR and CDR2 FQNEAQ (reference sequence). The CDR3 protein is CASSLDQREGGTDTQYF. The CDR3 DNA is TGTGCCAGCAGCTTAGATCAGCGGGAGGGCGGCACAGATACGCAGTATTTT.

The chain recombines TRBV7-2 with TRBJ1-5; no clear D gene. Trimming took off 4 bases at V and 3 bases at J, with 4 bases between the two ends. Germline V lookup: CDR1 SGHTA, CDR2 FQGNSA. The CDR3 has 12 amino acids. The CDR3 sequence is CASSSYNQPQHF. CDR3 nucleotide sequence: TGTGCCAGCAGCTCGTACAATCAGCCCCAGCATTTT. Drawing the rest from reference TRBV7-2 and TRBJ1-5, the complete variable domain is GAGVSQSPSNKVTEKGKDVELRCDPISGHTALYWYRQSLGQGLEFLIYFQGNSAPDKSGLPSDRFSAERTGGSVSTLTIQRTQQEDSAVYLCASSSYNQPQHFGDGTRLSIL.

This chain's CDR3 is CASSVQGADETQYF. The CDR3 DNA reads TGTGCCAGCAGCGTCCAGGGGGCGGATGAGACCCAGTACTTC. The J gene is TRBJ2-5, the V gene TRBV9; 8 nucleotides match TRBD1. The trim removed 2 bases at V and 5 bases at J, leaving 5 bases unmatched. There are 14 residues in the CDR3. The germline gives CDR1 SGDLS, CDR2 YYNGEE.

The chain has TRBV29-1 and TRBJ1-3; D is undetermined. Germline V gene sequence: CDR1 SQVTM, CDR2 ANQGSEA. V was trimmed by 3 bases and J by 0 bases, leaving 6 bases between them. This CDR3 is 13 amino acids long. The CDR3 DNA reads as TGCAGCGTTGATGAGGGCTCTGGAAACACCATATATTTT. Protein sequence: CSVDEGSGNTIYF.

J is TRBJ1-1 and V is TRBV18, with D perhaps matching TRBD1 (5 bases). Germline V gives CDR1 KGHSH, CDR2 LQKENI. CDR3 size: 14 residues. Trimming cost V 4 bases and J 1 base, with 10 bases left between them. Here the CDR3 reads CASSLMTENTEAFF. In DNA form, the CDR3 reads TGTGCCAGCTCACTAATGACAGAGAACACTGAAGCTTTCTTT.

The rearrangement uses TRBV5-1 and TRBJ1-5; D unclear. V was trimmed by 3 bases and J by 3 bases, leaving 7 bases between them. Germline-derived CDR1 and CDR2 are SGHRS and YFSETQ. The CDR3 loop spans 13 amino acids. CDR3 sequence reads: CASSSGNNQPQHF. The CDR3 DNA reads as TGCGCCAGCAGCTCCGGGAACAATCAGCCCCAGCATTTT.

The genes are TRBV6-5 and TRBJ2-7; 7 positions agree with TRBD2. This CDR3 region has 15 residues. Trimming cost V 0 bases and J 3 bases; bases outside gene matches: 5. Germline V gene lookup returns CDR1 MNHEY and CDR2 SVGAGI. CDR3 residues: CASSYSSLAVYEQYF. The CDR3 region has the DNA TGTGCCAGCAGTTACTCGTCCCTAGCGGTCTACGAGCAGTACTTC.

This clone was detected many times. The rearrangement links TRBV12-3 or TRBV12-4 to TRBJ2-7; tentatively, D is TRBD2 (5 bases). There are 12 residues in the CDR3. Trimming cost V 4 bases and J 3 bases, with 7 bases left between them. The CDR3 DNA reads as TGTGCCAGCAGTTCCGGAGGCTACGAGCAGTACTTC. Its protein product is CASSSGGYEQYF.

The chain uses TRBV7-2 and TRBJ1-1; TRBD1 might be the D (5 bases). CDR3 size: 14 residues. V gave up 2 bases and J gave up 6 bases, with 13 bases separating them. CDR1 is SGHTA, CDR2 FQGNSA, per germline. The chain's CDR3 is CASSLWGEASEAFF. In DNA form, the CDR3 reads TGTGCCAGCAGCTTATGGGGGGAGGCCTCTGAAGCTTTCTTT. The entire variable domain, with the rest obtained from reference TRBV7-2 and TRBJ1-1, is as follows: GAGVSQSPSNKVTEKGKDVELRCDPISGHTALYWYRQSLGQGLEFLIYFQGNSAPDKSGLPSDRFSAERTGGSVSTLTIQRTQQEDSAVYLCASSLWGEASEAFFGQGTRLTVV.

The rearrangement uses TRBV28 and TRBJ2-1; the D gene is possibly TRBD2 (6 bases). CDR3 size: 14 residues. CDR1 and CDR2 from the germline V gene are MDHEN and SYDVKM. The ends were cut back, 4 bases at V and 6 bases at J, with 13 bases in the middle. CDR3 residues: CASSYRGTVNEQFF. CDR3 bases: TGTGCCAGCAGTTACCGTGGGACTGTCAATGAGCAGTTCTTC.

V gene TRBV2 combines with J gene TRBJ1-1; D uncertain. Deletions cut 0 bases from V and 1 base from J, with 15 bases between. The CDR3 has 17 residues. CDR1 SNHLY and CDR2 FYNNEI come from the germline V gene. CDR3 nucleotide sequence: TGTGCCAGCAGTGAAGCCGGGCCCCTTGGTGGGAACACTGAAGCTTTCTTT. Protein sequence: CASSEAGPLGGNTEAFF.

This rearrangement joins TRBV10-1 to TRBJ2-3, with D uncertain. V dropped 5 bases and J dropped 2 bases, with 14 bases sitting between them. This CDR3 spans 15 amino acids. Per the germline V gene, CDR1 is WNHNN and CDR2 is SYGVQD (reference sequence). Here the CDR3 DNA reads TGCGCCAGCAGTCCAACCCGGGTTCTCACAGATACGCAGTATTTT. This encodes CASSPTRVLTDTQYF.

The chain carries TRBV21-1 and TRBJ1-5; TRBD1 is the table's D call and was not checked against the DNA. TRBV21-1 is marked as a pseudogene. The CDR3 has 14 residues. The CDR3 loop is CASSTQGVNQPQHF. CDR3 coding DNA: TGTGCCAGCAGCACCCAGGGGGTAAATCAGCCCCAGCATTTT.

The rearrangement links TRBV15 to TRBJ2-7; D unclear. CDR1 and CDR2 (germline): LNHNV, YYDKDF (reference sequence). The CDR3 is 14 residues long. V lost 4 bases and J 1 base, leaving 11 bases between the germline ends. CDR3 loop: CATSKPGSSYEQYF. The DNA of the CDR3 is TGTGCCACCAGCAAACCTGGTAGTTCCTACGAGCAGTACTTC.

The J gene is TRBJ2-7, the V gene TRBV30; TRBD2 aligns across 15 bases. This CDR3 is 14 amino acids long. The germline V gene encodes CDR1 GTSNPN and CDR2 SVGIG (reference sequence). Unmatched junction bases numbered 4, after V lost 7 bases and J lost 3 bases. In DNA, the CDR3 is TGTGCCTCTACGGGACTAGCGGGAGGCTACGAGCAGTACTTC. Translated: CASTGLAGGYEQYF. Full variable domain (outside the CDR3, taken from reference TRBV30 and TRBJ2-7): SQTIHQWPATLVQPVGSPLSLECTVEGTSNPNLYWYRQAAGRGLQLLFYSVGIGQISSEVPQNLSASRPQDRQFILSSKKLLLSDSGFYLCASTGLAGGYEQYFGPGTRLTVT.

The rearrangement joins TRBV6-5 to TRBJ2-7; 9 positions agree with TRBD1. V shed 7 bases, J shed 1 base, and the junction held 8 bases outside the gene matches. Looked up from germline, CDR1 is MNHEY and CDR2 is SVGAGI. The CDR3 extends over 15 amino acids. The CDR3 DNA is TGTGCCAGCACCGGAACAGGGACAGGGTCCTACGAGCAGTACTTC. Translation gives CASTGTGTGSYEQYF.

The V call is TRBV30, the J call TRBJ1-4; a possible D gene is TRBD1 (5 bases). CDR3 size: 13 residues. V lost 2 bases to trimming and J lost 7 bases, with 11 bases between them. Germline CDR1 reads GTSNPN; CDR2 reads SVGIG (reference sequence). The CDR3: CAWSRGQVEKLFF. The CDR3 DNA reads TGTGCCTGGAGTCGTGGACAAGTTGAAAAACTGTTTTTT.